The rows below give T cell receptor beta chains drawn from one sample of a study of persistence of HIV-infected CD4 T cells. No antigen has been assigned to these receptors. Profiling relied on immunoSEQ multiplex PCR, and the TCRdb table lists in-frame clones only, not all of them. The sample holds some 32,000 clones, approximately 85% seen once. Material: CD4+ T cells sorted from PBMCs after 18-hour stimulation, obtained from a patient who received antiretroviral therapy. These TCRs come from an adult woman with HIV who was CMV-seropositive. Each CDR3 is given with its conserved first and last residue. A D gene is named only where the DNA matches it firmly. Clone size is not always given. Where it is, it says once, few, many or a class for expanded clones.

d_call | j_call | cdr3_length | clone_size | v_call | cdr3_nt | cdr3_aa
- | TRBJ2-5 | 13 | once | TRBV2 | TGTGCCAGCAGTCCCCGAGGGATGGAGACCCAGTACTTC | CASSPRGMETQYF
- | TRBJ1-2 | 14 | - | TRBV6-5 | TGTGCCAGCAGTTCCCCGGATGGCGGATATGGCTACACCTTC | CASSSPDGGYGYTF
- | TRBJ2-7 | 14 | - | TRBV2 | TGTGCCAGCAGTGTGGGGATCACGGGCTACGAGCAGTACTTC | CASSVGITGYEQYF
- | TRBJ1-5 | 15 | - | TRBV7-3 | TGTGCCAGCAGCTTATCAGGGGCAGGGGACCCGCCCCAGCATTTT | CASSLSGAGDPPQHF
- | TRBJ1-5 | 13 | - | TRBV2 | TGTGCCAGCAGGGCACAGTACAATCAGCCCCAGCATTTT | CASRAQYNQPQHF
- | TRBJ1-1 | 17 | - | TRBV6-1 | TGTGCCAGCAGTGATCGCGGCAGGGTCCACTCGAACACTGAAGCTTTCTTT | CASSDRGRVHSNTEAFF
- | TRBJ1-1 | 15 | - | TRBV9 | TGTGCCAGCAGCCCAGACGGGGGAAGGGTGACTGAAGCTTTCTTT | CASSPDGGRVTEAFF
- | TRBJ1-5 | 14 | - | TRBV30 | TGTGCCCTCTCCACGGGGAAACTGGCCCAGCCCCAGCATTTT | CALSTGKLAQPQHF
- | TRBJ1-1 | 17 | - | TRBV10-1 | TGCGCCAGCAGTGAGTCGGGTCGGGGGGGCGCGAACACTGAAGCTTTCTTT | CASSESGRGGANTEAFF
TRBD1 | TRBJ1-2 | 15 | - | TRBV4-3 | TGCGCCAGCAGCCAAGCGGCAGGGGGTAACGATGGCTACACCTTC | CASSQAAGGNDGYTF
- | TRBJ2-7 | 12 | - | TRBV7-9 | TGTGCCAGCAGCTATGGCTACTACGAGCAGTACTTC | CASSYGYYEQYF